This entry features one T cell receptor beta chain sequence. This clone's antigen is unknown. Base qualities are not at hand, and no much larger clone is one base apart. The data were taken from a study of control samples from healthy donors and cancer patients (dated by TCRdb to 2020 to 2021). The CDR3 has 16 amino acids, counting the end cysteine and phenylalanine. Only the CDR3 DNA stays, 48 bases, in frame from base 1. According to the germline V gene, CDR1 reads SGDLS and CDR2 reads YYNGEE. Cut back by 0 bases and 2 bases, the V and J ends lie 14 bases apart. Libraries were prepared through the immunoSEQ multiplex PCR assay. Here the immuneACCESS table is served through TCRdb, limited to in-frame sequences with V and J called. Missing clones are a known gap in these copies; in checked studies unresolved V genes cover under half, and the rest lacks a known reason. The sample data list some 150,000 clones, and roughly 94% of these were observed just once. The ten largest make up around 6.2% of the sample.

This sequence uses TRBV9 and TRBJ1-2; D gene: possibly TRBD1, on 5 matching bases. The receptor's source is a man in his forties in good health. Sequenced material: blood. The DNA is TGTGCCAGCAGCGTAGCTGCCAGGGATCTAAACTATGGCTACACCTTC. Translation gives CASSVAARDLNYGYTF.